Given below is one TCR beta chain in context. The antigen this receptor binds is unknown. No clone much larger than this one lies a single base away; base qualities are absent. The CDR3 regions of human TCRbeta chains were analyzed by immunosequencing. On the study's bioinformatics: Repertoire TCRs were matched against a reference library of SARS-CoV-2-specific TCRs generated with the MIRA antigen-specificity platform. Breadth meant the fraction of unique TCRs that were SARS-CoV-2-associated, whereas depth meant the fraction of total T cells that were SARS-CoV-2-associated. Each spike-specific TCR was assigned to its reactive spike region and to a CD4 or CD8 class using the MIRA data. Log10-transformed breadth and depth values were compared by one-way ANOVA with Sidak's multiple comparisons tests. The source is immuneACCESS, and TCRdb retained only in-frame sequences with V and J called. Part of the clones is not carried over; for the studies checked, unresolved V genes explain less than half of this, and the remainder is unexplained. That table supplies the V and J calls and clone size; D and trimming were determined from the DNA. The sample has tens of thousands of clones on record, 80% to 95% of them singletons. The ten largest clones represent 28% of the sample.

The sample's time point label, decoded: about 28 days (+/-7) after the second vaccine dose. AZD1222 recipients whose second dose came at about 4 weeks and those whose second dose came at about 12 weeks were combined into one group, since spike-specific TCR depth and breadth did not differ between the two schedules. Samples from vaccinated people were obtained from the UK trials COV001 and COV002, which included a single-blind randomized controlled phase 2/3 trial of AZD1222 (ChAdOx1 nCoV-19) in healthy adults. For TCRbeta chain sequencing, PBMC samples were collected from trial participants at day 0 and at day 28 after the second dose. Counted from cysteine to phenylalanine, this CDR3 has 14 amino acids. Of all the DNA, just the CDR3 is kept, 42 bases in frame from base 1. In the germline V gene, CDR1 corresponds to SGHDN and CDR2 to FVKESK. Deletion took 5 bases off V and 3 bases off J, with a span of 13 bases between the germline ends.

The entry originates in a study of T cell responses to AZD1222 COVID-19 vaccine (dated by TCRdb to the early 2020s). A note on the overall study: A total of 230 to 250 trial participants underwent TCR sequencing, of whom approximately 200 had received two doses of AZD1222 and approximately 26 had received two doses of the MenACWY control vaccine. Trial participants were enrolled by age into subgroups of 18-55, 56-69 and 70-plus years, and 148, 28 and 57 TCR-sequenced participants, respectively, were included in these subgroups.

The paper's findings and limits, for the study overall: The vaccine-associated CD4 TCRs covered the entire spike protein, and the dominant responses fell in regions 160-218 and 743-854. Because no samples from the day 14 peak response were available, repertoires could be characterized only after the peak T cell response. Participants were mostly white British, with more females than males. The authors suggested clonal diversity may have been underestimated. Only five or six AZD1222 recipients were SARS-CoV-2 seropositive at baseline, limiting conclusions about previously exposed vaccinees. In the small 56-69-year group, the increase in depth fell short of significance, most likely because of low power. Nearly half of unique spike-specific TCRs reportedly recognized epitopes outside regions mutated in the B.1.351 and B.1.1.7 variants. A significant rise in spike-specific TCR breadth and depth was observed after two AZD1222 doses relative to day 0 and relative to MenACWY recipients.

This clonotype was obtained from an adult who received the AZD1222 COVID-19 vaccine. The chain is made from TRBV14 and TRBJ1-1, with TRBD1 tentatively as D gene (5 bases match). Material: peripheral blood, obtained 28 days after the second AZD1222 dose. The nucleotides read TGTGCCAGCAGCAGGGACGAAGGGCACACTGAAGCTTTCTTT. It specifies CASSRDEGHTEAFF.